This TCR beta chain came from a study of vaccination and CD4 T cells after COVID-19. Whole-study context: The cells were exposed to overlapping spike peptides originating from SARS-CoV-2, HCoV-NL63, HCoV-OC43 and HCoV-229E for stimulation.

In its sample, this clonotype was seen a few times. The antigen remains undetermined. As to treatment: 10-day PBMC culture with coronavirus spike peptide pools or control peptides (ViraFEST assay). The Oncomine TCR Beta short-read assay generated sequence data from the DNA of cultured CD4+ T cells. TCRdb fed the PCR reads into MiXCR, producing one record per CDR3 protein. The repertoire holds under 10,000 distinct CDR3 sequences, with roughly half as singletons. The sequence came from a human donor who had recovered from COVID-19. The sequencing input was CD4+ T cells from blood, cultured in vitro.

The DNA of the CDR3 is TGTGCCAGCAGTGGTACCCGGGGGGGTTCCTACAATGAGCAGTTCTTC. This codes for CASSGTRGGSYNEQFF. The chain recombines TRBV27 with TRBJ2-1, with 8 positions matching TRBD2. Trimming at V came to 5 bases and at J to 1 base, leaving 7 bases not matched to a gene. The germline CDR1 and CDR2 sequences are MNHEY and SMNVEV (reference sequence). CDR3 length: 16 amino acids.